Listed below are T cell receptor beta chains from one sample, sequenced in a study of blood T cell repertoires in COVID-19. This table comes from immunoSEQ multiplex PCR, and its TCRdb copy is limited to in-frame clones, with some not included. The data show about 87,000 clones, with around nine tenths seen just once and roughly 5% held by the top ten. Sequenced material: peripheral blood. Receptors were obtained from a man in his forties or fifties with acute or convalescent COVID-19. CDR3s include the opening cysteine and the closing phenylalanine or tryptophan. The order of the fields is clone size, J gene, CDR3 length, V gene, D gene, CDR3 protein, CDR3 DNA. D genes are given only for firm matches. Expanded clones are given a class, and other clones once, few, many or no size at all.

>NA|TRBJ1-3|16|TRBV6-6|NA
CASSYESSHSGNTIYF
TGTGCCAGCAGTTACGAGAGTAGCCACTCTGGAAACACCATATATTTT
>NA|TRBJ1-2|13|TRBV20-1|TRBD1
CSASWQGDFGYTF
TGCAGTGCTAGTTGGCAGGGGGATTTTGGCTACACCTTC
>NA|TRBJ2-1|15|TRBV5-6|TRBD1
CASSLGQGIGNEQFF
TGTGCCAGCAGCTTGGGACAGGGGATCGGCAATGAGCAGTTCTTC
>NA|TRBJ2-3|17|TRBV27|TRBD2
CASSLSIPAGAADTQYF
TGTGCCAGCAGTTTATCGATTCCGGCGGGAGCGGCAGATACGCAGTATTTT
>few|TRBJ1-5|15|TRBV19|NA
CASSIGAGGNQPQHF
TGTGCCAGTAGTATAGGCGCGGGGGGGAATCAGCCCCAGCATTTT
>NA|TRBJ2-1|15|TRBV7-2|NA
CASSLANPPHGEQFF
TGTGCCAGCAGCTTAGCGAATCCCCCCCACGGTGAGCAGTTCTTC
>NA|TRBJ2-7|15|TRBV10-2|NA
CASSESASVAYEQYF
TGCGCCAGCAGTGAGTCGGCTAGCGTTGCCTACGAGCAGTACTTC
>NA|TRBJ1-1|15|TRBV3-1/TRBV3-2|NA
CASSQKRGVNTEAFF
TGTGCCAGCAGCCAGAAGAGAGGCGTGAACACTGAAGCTTTCTTT
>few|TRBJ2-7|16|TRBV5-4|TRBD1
CASSPDWDRAGNEQYF
TGTGCCAGCAGCCCCGACTGGGACAGGGCGGGGAACGAGCAGTACTTC
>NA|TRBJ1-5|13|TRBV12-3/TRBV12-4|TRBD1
CASRRTGGQPQHF
TGTGCCAGCAGGCGTACAGGGGGCCAGCCCCAGCATTTT
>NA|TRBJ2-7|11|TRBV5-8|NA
CASSPSYEQYF
TGTGCCAGCAGCCCTAGCTACGAGCAGTACTTC
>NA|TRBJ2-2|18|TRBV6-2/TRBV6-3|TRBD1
CASSHPGGNRGSTGELFF
TGTGCCAGCAGCCACCCCGGAGGAAACAGGGGTAGCACCGGGGAGCTGTTTTTT
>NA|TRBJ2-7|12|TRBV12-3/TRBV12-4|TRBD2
CASTRTSYEQYF
TGTGCCAGCACCCGGACTAGCTACGAGCAGTACTTC
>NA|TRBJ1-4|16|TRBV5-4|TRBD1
CASSLGGQAANEKLFF
TGTGCCAGCAGCTTGGGGGGACAGGCGGCTAATGAAAAACTGTTTTTT
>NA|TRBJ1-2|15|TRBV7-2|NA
CASSATPPVYYGYTF
TGTGCCAGCAGCGCGACTCCCCCAGTCTACTATGGCTACACCTTC
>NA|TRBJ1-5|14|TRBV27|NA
CASGPQGPGQPQHF
TGTGCCAGCGGCCCCCAGGGGCCCGGGCAGCCCCAGCATTTT
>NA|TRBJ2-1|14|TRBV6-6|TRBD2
CASRTSGGNNEQFF
TGTGCCAGCAGGACTAGCGGGGGGAACAATGAGCAGTTCTTC
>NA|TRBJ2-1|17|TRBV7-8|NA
CASSPDPGAISYNEQFF
TGTGCCAGCAGCCCGGACCCTGGGGCGATCTCCTACAATGAGCAGTTCTTC
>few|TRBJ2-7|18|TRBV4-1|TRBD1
CASSQVGQGARTGNEQYF
TGCGCCAGCAGCCAGGTTGGACAGGGGGCGAGGACCGGGAACGAGCAGTACTTC
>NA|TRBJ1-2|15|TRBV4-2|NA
CASSQDGFVVEGYTF
TGTGCCAGCAGCCAAGATGGTTTTGTCGTCGAGGGCTACACCTTC
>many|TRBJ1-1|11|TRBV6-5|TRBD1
CASRRQGRAFF
TGTGCCAGCAGGAGACAGGGGAGAGCTTTCTTT
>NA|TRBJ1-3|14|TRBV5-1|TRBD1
CASRDSTSGNTIYF
TGCGCCTCCCGGGACAGCACGTCTGGAAACACCATATATTTT
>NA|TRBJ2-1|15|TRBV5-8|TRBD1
CASSYRDSSYNEQFF
TGTGCCAGCAGCTACCGGGACAGCTCCTACAATGAGCAGTTCTTC
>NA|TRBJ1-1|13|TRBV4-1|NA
CASSLSGNTEAFF
TGCGCCAGCAGTCTTTCAGGGAACACTGAAGCTTTCTTT
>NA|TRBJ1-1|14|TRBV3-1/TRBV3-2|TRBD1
CASSQGTGGTEAFF
TGTGCCAGCAGCCAAGGGACAGGAGGCACTGAAGCTTTCTTT
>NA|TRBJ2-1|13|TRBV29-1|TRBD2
CSVLTSGGNEQFF
TGCAGCGTTCTTACTAGCGGAGGCAATGAGCAGTTCTTC
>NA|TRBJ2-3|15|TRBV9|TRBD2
CASSVGVAGSDTQYF
TGTGCCAGCAGCGTAGGGGTAGCGGGGTCAGATACGCAGTATTTT
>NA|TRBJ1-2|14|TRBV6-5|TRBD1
CASSPGTGTYGYTF
TGTGCCAGCAGTCCCGGGACAGGGACCTATGGCTACACCTTC
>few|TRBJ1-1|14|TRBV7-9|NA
CASSFWSGGGEAFF
TGTGCCAGCAGCTTCTGGTCTGGGGGAGGGGAAGCTTTCTTT
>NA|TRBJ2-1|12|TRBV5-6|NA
CASSLVGGEQFF
TGTGCCAGCAGCTTGGTAGGAGGTGAGCAGTTCTTC
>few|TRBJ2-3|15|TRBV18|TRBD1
CASSNGQGVKDTQYF
TGTGCCAGCTCAAATGGACAGGGGGTAAAAGATACGCAGTATTTT
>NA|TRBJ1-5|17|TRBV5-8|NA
CASSFLGKTYSNQPQHF
TGTGCCAGCAGCTTTCTAGGAAAGACTTATAGCAATCAGCCCCAGCATTTT
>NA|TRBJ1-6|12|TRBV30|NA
CAWKQGNSPLHF
TGTGCCTGGAAGCAGGGGAATTCACCCCTCCACTTT
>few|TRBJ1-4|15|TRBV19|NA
CASSIVRQGGEKLFF
TGTGCCAGTAGTATAGTACGCCAGGGAGGCGAAAAACTGTTTTTT
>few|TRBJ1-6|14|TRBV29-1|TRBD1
CSVAGQGPNSPLHF
TGCAGCGTTGCCGGACAGGGACCCAATTCACCCCTCCACTTT
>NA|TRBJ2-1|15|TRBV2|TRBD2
CASSREGGYYNEQFF
TGTGCCAGCAGCCGGGAGGGGGGATACTACAATGAGCAGTTCTTC
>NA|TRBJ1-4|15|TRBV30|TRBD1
CAWSGSRGLGEKLFF
TGTGCCTGGAGCGGAAGCAGGGGGCTTGGTGAAAAACTGTTTTTT
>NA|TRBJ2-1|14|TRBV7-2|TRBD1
CASSLRTGGNEQFF
TGTGCCAGCAGCTTACGGACAGGGGGCAATGAGCAGTTCTTC
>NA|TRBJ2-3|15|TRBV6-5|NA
CASSYSRLNTDTQYF
TGTGCCAGCAGTTACTCGCGACTGAACACAGATACGCAGTATTTT
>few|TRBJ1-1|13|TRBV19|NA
CASSGTLNTEAFF
TGTGCCAGTAGTGGCACGCTGAACACTGAAGCTTTCTTT
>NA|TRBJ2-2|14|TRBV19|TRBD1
CASTRTGPVGELFF
TGTGCCAGTACCCGGACAGGGCCGGTCGGGGAGCTGTTTTTT
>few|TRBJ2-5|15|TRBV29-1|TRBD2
CSVVPLAGGQETQYF
TGCAGCGTTGTGCCACTAGCGGGGGGCCAAGAGACCCAGTACTTC
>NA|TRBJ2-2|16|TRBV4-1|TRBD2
CASSQVLLAPTGELFF
TGCGCCAGCAGCCAAGTGTTACTAGCGCCCACCGGGGAGCTGTTTTTT
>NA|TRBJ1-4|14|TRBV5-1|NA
CASSTAPDNEKLFF
TGCGCCAGCAGTACAGCCCCCGATAATGAAAAACTGTTTTTT
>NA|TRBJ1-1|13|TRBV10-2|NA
CASKEWRNTEAFF
TGCGCCAGCAAAGAATGGAGGAACACTGAAGCTTTCTTT
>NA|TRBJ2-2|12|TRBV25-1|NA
CASRRETGELFF
TGTGCCAGCAGGAGGGAGACCGGGGAGCTGTTTTTT
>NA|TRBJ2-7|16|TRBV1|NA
CTSSPGVDRYGYEQYF
TGCACCAGCAGCCCCGGAGTGGACAGGTATGGGTACGAGCAGTACTTC
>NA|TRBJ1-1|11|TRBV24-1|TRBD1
CATNRDRGAFF
TGTGCCACCAACAGGGACAGGGGAGCTTTCTTT
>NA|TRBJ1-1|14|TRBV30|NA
CAWSQQQAYTEAFF
TGTGCCTGGAGTCAACAACAGGCGTACACTGAAGCTTTCTTT
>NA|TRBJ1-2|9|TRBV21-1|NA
CTDRAGYTF
TGTACCGACAGGGCTGGCTACACCTTC
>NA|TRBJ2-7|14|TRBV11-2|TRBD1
CASSSPRGRYEQYF
TGTGCCAGCAGCTCCCCCAGGGGGCGCTACGAGCAGTACTTC
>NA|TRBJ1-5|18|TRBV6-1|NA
CASSVTPPTGYSNQPQHF
TGTGCCAGCAGTGTAACCCCCCCTACAGGGTATAGCAATCAGCCCCAGCATTTT
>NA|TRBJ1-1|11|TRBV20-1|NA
CSSAGTEEAFF
TGCAGTTCAGCGGGGACGGAGGAAGCTTTCTTT
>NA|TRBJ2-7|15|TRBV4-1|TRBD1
CASSQLAGGFDEQYF
TGCGCCAGCAGCCAATTGGCAGGGGGCTTCGACGAGCAGTACTTC